This T cell receptor beta chain emerged from a study of shared clonotypes between healthy human individuals. The sample holds a few counts of this clone. This likely traces to a read error, being one base from a far larger clone. Other DNA sequences in this sample translate to the same CDR3. Every donor, a Caucasian adult, lived in Nashville, Tennessee. Germline lookup yields CDR1 MNHEY and CDR2 SVGAGI. The CDR3 length is 14 residues. The data were produced by immunoSEQ multiplex PCR, yet TCRdb's version contains in-frame clones alone and is incomplete. The sample has 470,000 or so clones, 81% seen once.

The sequencing sample was made of PBMCs. The V and J genes are TRBV6-5 and TRBJ2-6; D remains ambiguous. This clonotype originated in a woman aged 35 to 49 in good health. Some clones in this sample may be carry-over from other donors' samples. The CDR3 coding sequence is TGCGCCAGCAGTTCGTTTATCGGGGCCAACGTCCTGACTTTC. It specifies CASSSFIGANVLTF.